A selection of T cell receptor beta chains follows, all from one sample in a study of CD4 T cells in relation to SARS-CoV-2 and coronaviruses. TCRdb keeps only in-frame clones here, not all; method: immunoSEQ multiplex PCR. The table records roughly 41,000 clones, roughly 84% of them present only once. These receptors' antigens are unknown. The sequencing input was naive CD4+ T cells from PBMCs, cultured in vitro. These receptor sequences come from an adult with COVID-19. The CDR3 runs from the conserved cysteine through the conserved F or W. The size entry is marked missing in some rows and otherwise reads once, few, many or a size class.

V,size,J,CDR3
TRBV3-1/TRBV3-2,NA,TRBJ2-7,CASSQIAVTSYEQYF
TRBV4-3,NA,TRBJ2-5,CASSQEVQETQYF
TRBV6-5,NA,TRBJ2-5,CASSYYPRETQYF
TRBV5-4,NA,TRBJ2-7,CASSLSSGSSYEQYF
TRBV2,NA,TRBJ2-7,CASTGQTYEQYF
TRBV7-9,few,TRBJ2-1,CASSNRQGKNEQFF
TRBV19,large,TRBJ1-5,CASKGRQGNYSNQPQHF
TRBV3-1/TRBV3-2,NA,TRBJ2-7,CASSPVLPGGPSYEQYF
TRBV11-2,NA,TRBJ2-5,CASKSRTSGEGETQYF
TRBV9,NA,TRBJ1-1,CASSVVSGNTEAFF
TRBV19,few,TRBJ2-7,CASRTRGSTSYEQYF
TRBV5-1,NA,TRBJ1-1,CASSLQGRNTEAFF
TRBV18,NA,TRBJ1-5,CASSPSWIDGSNQPQHF
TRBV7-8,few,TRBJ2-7,CASSFRFGPDEQYF
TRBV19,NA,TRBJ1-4,CASAPWRGNEKLFF
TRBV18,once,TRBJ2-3,CASSPFTRDITDTQYF
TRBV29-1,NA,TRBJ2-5,CSVGLSLGVETQYF
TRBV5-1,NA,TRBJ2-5,CASSSSGRKETQYF
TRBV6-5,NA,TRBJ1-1,CASSYSRGFSTEAFF
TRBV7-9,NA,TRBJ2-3,CASSLARGRVTDTQYF
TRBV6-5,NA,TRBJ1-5,CASSYSGGADQPQHF
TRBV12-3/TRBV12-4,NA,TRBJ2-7,CASSWVPTYEQYF
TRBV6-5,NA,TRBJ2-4,CASRHRGGNIQYF
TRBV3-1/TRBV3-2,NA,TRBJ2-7,CASSRTYEQYF
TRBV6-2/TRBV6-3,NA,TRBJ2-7,CASSYSGAQGLYEQYF
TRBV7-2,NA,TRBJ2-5,CASSIDKGWETQYF
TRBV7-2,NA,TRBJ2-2,CASSPMVRVEDGELFF
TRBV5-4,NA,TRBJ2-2,CASSMMTGNTGELFF
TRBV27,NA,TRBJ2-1,CASTPMGLGEQFF
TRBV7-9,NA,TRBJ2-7,CASNQREDYEQYF
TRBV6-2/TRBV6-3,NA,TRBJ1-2,CASSNRQGYGYTF
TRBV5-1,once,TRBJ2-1,CASSLLVGSGEQFF
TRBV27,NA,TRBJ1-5,CASSLAASNQPQHF
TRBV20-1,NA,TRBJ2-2,CSASMVAATGELFF
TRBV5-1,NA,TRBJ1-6,CASSLVGQGNNSPLHF
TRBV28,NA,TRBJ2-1,CASSLSGGPNEQFF
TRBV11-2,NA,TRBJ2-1,CASSLLLGSGSNEQFF
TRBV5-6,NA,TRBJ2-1,CASSLVSGSYNEQFF
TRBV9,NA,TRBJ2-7,CASSVGLAGDYEQYF
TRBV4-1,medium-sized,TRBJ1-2,CASSQELGYGNYGYTF